These T cell receptor beta chains were read from a single sample in a study of cytomegalovirus exposure and HLA in healthy donors. Generated by immunoSEQ multiplex PCR, the TCRdb table keeps only in-frame clones and is missing some. The table has under 150,000 clones, approximately 78% seen once. The sequenced material came from PBMCs. The receptors stem from a woman between 40 and 55 years old in good health and CMV-seropositive. The CDR3 runs from the conserved cysteine through the conserved F or W. Part of the rows lack a size; the others show once, few, many or a class for expanded clones.

abundance,j_gene,v_gene,CDR3aa
.,TRBJ2-7,TRBV29-1,CSVLRDLLRLAGGWEQYF
.,TRBJ1-1,TRBV6-5,CASSYPPGNTEAFF
.,TRBJ1-4,TRBV6-1,CASGGRTNEKLFF
.,TRBJ2-3,TRBV19,CASSIVGGALNTQYF
.,TRBJ1-6,TRBV6-1,CASTVTGGLDSPLHF
.,TRBJ2-1,TRBV5-1,CASSLADGDYNEQFF
.,TRBJ2-1,TRBV5-1,CASSLGDSSNEQFF
.,TRBJ2-3,TRBV11-3,CASSGTGFADTQYF
.,TRBJ2-5,TRBV15,CATSRTSQETQYF
.,TRBJ1-2,TRBV7-9,CASSFSDRADGYTF
.,TRBJ1-2,TRBV7-2,CASSGQGARNYGYTF
.,TRBJ2-5,TRBV5-1,CASSFVSGQETQYF
.,TRBJ1-2,TRBV28,CASSTPPSRGGYTF
.,TRBJ1-5,TRBV4-2,CASSLNRGGQPQHF
.,TRBJ2-1,TRBV7-2,CASTRTVSSYNGQFF
few,TRBJ2-1,TRBV6-8,CASWTSGNEQFF
.,TRBJ2-5,TRBV4-1,CASSQEGLAGATQYF
.,TRBJ2-5,TRBV7-9,CASSYPSQETQYF
.,TRBJ2-7,TRBV2,CASSGLGLGRGEQYF
few,TRBJ2-7,TRBV6-1,CVFFKQKAAYEQYF
few,TRBJ2-7,TRBV21-1,CASSNPAGGFGQYF
few,TRBJ1-2,TRBV4-2,CASSQGPEGGYGYTF
.,TRBJ1-2,TRBV28,CASSTPSGTGVFGYTF
.,TRBJ2-7,TRBV7-2,CASSIRDRASYEQYF
.,TRBJ2-7,TRBV29-1,CSVTGGAEQYF
once,TRBJ2-7,TRBV25-1,CASSPSGGGYEQYF
.,TRBJ2-1,TRBV7-9,CSSSQLAGDWAYNEQFF
.,TRBJ2-7,TRBV19,CASSLRDSFYEQYF
few,TRBJ2-5,TRBV7-9,CASSLSYKQETQYF
.,TRBJ2-5,TRBV30,CAWSGTSWETQYF
.,TRBJ2-5,TRBV14,CASSRSGEGTQYF
few,TRBJ1-4,TRBV25-1,CASSETGLEKLFF